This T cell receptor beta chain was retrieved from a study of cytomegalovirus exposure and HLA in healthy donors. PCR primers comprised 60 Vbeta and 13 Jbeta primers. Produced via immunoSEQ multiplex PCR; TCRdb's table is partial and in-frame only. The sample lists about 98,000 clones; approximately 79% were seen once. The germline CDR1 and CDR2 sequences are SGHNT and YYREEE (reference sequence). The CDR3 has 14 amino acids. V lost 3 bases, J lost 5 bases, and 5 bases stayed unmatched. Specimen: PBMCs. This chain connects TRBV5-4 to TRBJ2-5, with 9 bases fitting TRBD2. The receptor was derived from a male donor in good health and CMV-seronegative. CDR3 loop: CASSSAGGVETQYF. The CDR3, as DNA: TGTGCCAGCAGCTCAGCGGGAGGAGTGGAGACCCAGTACTTC. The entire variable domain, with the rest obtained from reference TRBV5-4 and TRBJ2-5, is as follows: ETGVTQSPTHLIKTRGQQVTLRCSSQSGHNTVSWYQQALGQGPQFIFQYYREEENGRGNFPPRFSGLQFPNYSSELNVNALELDDSALYLCASSSAGGVETQYFGPGTRLLVL.